The entry below describes one T cell receptor beta chain. The antigen is not known. The data originate from a study of cytomegalovirus exposure and HLA in healthy donors. Study background: Of fewer than 450 genotyped donors, around 84% clustered with self-reported Caucasian donors. Study-level findings and limits: Cytomegalovirus-associated status was assigned to about 160 TCR beta chains.

This CDR3 comprises 15 residues. Germline-derived CDR1 and CDR2 are MNHNY and SVGAGI (reference sequence). V shed 4 bases and J 5 bases; nucleotides not matched to a gene: 7. Both 60 Vbeta primers and 13 Jbeta primers went into the PCR. The assay was immunoSEQ multiplex PCR, and TCRdb's table has in-frame clones only and misses some. Counted here are about 86,000 clones, 70% to 85% occurring once; the ten biggest clones make up approximately 8.9%. Sequencing used PBMCs. The sequence derives from a man aged 55 to 69 in good health and CMV-seronegative. The chain is built from TRBV6-6 and TRBJ2-7; 11 bases align to TRBD2. The CDR3 coding sequence is TGTGCCAGCAGTTCACTAGCGGGAGTTCTCGACGAGCAGTACTTC. Protein sequence: CASSSLAGVLDEQYF.